This is a list of T cell receptor beta chains from one sample in a study of beta chain features in type 1 diabetes. Data came from immunoSEQ multiplex PCR; TCRdb stores just in-frame clones and leaves some out. The repertoire includes 810,000 or so clones, about 17% of them detected once, and around 0.02% sits in the top ten. The sequencing sample was made of naive CD4+ T cells from blood. These receptor sequences come from a woman in her late teens or twenties in good health. Each CDR3 is given with its conserved first and last residue. A D gene is named only where the DNA matches it firmly. Where a row states a size, it is once, few, many or the class of an expanded clone; other rows omit it.

V gene	D gene	clone size	J gene	CDR3 DNA	CDR3 protein
TRBV4-3	TRBD2	-	TRBJ2-7	TGCGCCAGCAGCCAAGACTCAAAAGCGGGAGCCTACGAGCAGTACTTC	CASSQDSKAGAYEQYF
TRBV28	-	few	TRBJ1-3	TGTGCCAGCAGTTTAGGGGGTTCGGGAAACACCATATATTTT	CASSLGGSGNTIYF
TRBV6-5	-	once	TRBJ2-5	TGTGCCAGCAGCAAGGGGGAGACCCAGTACTTC	CASSKGETQYF
TRBV5-1	-	-	TRBJ2-7	TGCGCCAGCAGTTTTACCAGGGAGAGCGAGCAGTACTTC	CASSFTRESEQYF
TRBV9	TRBD1	few	TRBJ2-4	TGTGCCAGCAGCGGAAGGTCAGGGGGTCCCAAAAACATTCAGTACTTC	CASSGRSGGPKNIQYF
TRBV18	-	-	TRBJ2-3	TGTGCCAGCTCACCACTCTACAGCCTCGTAGATACGCAGTATTTT	CASSPLYSLVDTQYF
TRBV7-2	TRBD1	few	TRBJ1-3	TGTGCCAGCAGCATCGACAGGGGCGCTGGAAACACCATATATTTT	CASSIDRGAGNTIYF
TRBV7-8	-	-	TRBJ1-5	TGTGCCAGCAGCTCCTTCCGCACAGTGAATCATCAGCCCCAGCATTTT	CASSSFRTVNHQPQHF
TRBV6-5	-	-	TRBJ2-1	TGTGCCAGCAGTCACGGGCATGAGCAGTTCTTC	CASSHGHEQFF
TRBV4-3	-	few	TRBJ1-1	TGCGCCAGCAGCCAAGAACCGAACACTGAAGCTTTCTTT	CASSQEPNTEAFF
TRBV30	-	few	TRBJ1-6	TGTGCCTGGAGACTCTACAATTCACCCCTCCACTTT	CAWRLYNSPLHF
TRBV29-1	-	-	TRBJ2-2	TGCAGCGTCCGTGGGAGGTACACCGGGGAGCTGTTTTTT	CSVRGRYTGELFF
TRBV7-9	TRBD2	-	TRBJ2-7	TGTGCCAGCAGCTTAGAGGCTAGCGGGAGAGGGTCCTACGAGCAGTACTTC	CASSLEASGRGSYEQYF
TRBV18	-	few	TRBJ2-3	TGTGCCAGCTCACCACCGCGGGAAAATACGCAGTATTTT	CASSPPRENTQYF
TRBV28	-	few	TRBJ1-1	TGTGCCAGCAGTGGTGGATTTGACACTGAAGCTTTCTTT	CASSGGFDTEAFF
TRBV7-6	TRBD2	-	TRBJ2-1	TGTGCCAGCAGCTTGACTAGCGGGAGTCGGGGTGAGCAGTTCTTC	CASSLTSGSRGEQFF
TRBV9	-	-	TRBJ2-6	TGTGCCAGCTCGAAGGGATCCTCTGGGGCCAACGTCCTGACTTTC	CASSKGSSGANVLTF
TRBV6-6	TRBD1	-	TRBJ1-5	TGTGCCAGCAGTTCATTGACAGGGTGGCAGCCCCAGCATTTT	CASSSLTGWQPQHF
TRBV5-1	TRBD1	few	TRBJ1-1	TGCGCCAGCAGCTCGGGACAGGGGTCTGAAGCTTTCTTT	CASSSGQGSEAFF
TRBV19	-	many	TRBJ2-1	TGTGCCAGTAGTACCGGGAGTCCGTCCAATGAGCAGTTCTTC	CASSTGSPSNEQFF
TRBV27	-	-	TRBJ2-1	TGTGCCAGCAGTTTATCGCGCCCCTGGTACAATGAGCAGTTCTTC	CASSLSRPWYNEQFF
TRBV6-5	-	few	TRBJ2-2	TGTGCCAGCAGTTACCGTGGCAGCGCGAACACCGGGGAGCTGTTTTTT	CASSYRGSANTGELFF
TRBV28	-	few	TRBJ2-2	TGTGCCAGCAGTTTAGCGGGGGCGGGCACCGGGGAGCTGTTTTTT	CASSLAGAGTGELFF
TRBV4-3	-	-	TRBJ2-5	TGCGCCAGCAGCCCAAGGGTCCAAGAGACCCAGTACTTC	CASSPRVQETQYF
TRBV18	TRBD2	-	TRBJ2-1	TGTGCCAGCTCCCGGACTAGCGGGAGATCGTCCTACAATGAGCAGTTCTTC	CASSRTSGRSSYNEQFF
TRBV6-5	-	-	TRBJ1-4	TGTGCCAGCAGTTACCCTGGTGAAAAACTGTTTTTT	CASSYPGEKLFF
TRBV7-2	-	-	TRBJ2-7	TGTGCCAGCAGCTTAGAGGGGATACCTTCCTACGAGCAGTACTTC	CASSLEGIPSYEQYF
TRBV7-3	-	few	TRBJ2-7	TGTGCCAGCAGCTTAACGGGGACATCCCACGAGCAGTACTTC	CASSLTGTSHEQYF
TRBV7-8	TRBD1	few	TRBJ1-4	TGTGCCAGCAGCTCGAACAGGGGAACTAATGAAAAACTGTTTTTT	CASSSNRGTNEKLFF
TRBV5-6	-	-	TRBJ2-7	TGTGCCAGCAGCTCCCCCCCCGGGGGGCTCTACGAGCAGTACTTC	CASSSPPGGLYEQYF
TRBV6-1	-	-	TRBJ2-7	TGTGCCAGCAGTGTAATAGCCCGGGATGCCTACGAGCAGTACTTC	CASSVIARDAYEQYF
TRBV28	-	few	TRBJ2-7	TGTGCCAGCCACCATGGGTACGAGCAGTACTTC	CASHHGYEQYF
TRBV7-2	-	-	TRBJ1-2	TGTGCCAGCAGCAAACAGGGCTTTGGCTACACCTTC	CASSKQGFGYTF
TRBV21-1	-	many	TRBJ2-7	TGTGCCAGCAGCTCGAGCATCAGGGACTTCAACTTC	CASSSSIRDFNF
TRBV19	-	few	TRBJ1-1	TGTGCCAGTAGTATGGGAAGGGACACTGAAGCTTTCTTT	CASSMGRDTEAFF
TRBV5-1	-	few	TRBJ2-7	TGCGCCAGCAGCTTTACGCGGGGAACGACCTACGAGCAGTACTTC	CASSFTRGTTYEQYF
TRBV4-3	-	-	TRBJ2-5	TGCGCCAGCAGCCAAGATCTTCACAGGGAGTTAGAGACCCAGTACTTC	CASSQDLHRELETQYF
TRBV7-3	TRBD1	few	TRBJ2-7	TGTGCCAGCAGCTTACAACAGGGGGGATCCTACGAGCAGTACTTC	CASSLQQGGSYEQYF
TRBV18	TRBD1	few	TRBJ1-4	TGTGCCAGCTCGCCCCGGGACAGGGAAAAACTGTTTTTT	CASSPRDREKLFF
TRBV6-6	TRBD2	-	TRBJ2-2	TGTGCCAGCAGTTACGTGAGCGGGAGCTCTGTCGGGGAGCTGTTTTTT	CASSYVSGSSVGELFF
TRBV25-1	-	few	TRBJ2-5	TGTGCCAGCAGTGGGTTAGGCCAGGGCAAGACCCAGTACTTC	CASSGLGQGKTQYF
TRBV7-3	-	few	TRBJ2-2	TGTGCCAGCAGCTCACGGTTGCCCGGGGAGCTGTTTTTT	CASSSRLPGELFF
TRBV6-1	-	-	TRBJ2-2	TGTGCCAGCAGTCCCCCCCTCCGGGGGACCGGGGAGCTGTTTTTT	CASSPPLRGTGELFF
TRBV5-4	TRBD2	-	TRBJ2-1	TGTGCCAGCAGCCAACTAGCGGGGCTCTACAATGAGCAGTTCTTC	CASSQLAGLYNEQFF
TRBV7-9	-	-	TRBJ2-1	TGTGCCAGCAGCTCAGGACAGTCAAGCTCCTACAATGAGCAGTTCTTC	CASSSGQSSSYNEQFF
TRBV4-2	TRBD1	-	TRBJ2-7	TGTGCCAGCAGCCAGGTATTCGACAGGGACCTACTGGGCGAGCAGTACTTC	CASSQVFDRDLLGEQYF
TRBV9	TRBD2	-	TRBJ2-2	TGTGCCAGCAGCGGGACTAGCGGAAGGGGAGTGGGGGAGCTGTTTTTT	CASSGTSGRGVGELFF
TRBV4-3	TRBD1	-	TRBJ2-3	TGCGCCAGCAGCCAAGATTACCAGGGGGGCACAGATACGCAGTATTTT	CASSQDYQGGTDTQYF